This TCR beta chain emerged from a study of blood T cell repertoires in COVID-19. In the source study's methods: Nucleated cell number was recorded as an estimate derived from reference gene primer amplification. Sequencing used immunoSEQ multiplex PCR; TCRdb keeps in-frame clones, though not all of them. D and trimming come from the DNA, and the V and J calls and clone size come from that table. The data show some 350,000 clones, roughly 90% seen once. This CDR3 spans 14 amino acids. Germline V gene data show CDR1 as MDHEN and CDR2 as SYDVKM. The ends were cut back, 7 bases at V and 6 bases at J, with 18 bases in the middle.

The chain is built from TRBV28 and TRBJ1-1; tentatively, D is TRBD1 (5 bases). Material: peripheral blood. The receptor was derived from a man younger than 35 with active or convalescent COVID-19. The CDR3: CASTKGGVYSEAFF. The CDR3 DNA reads as TGTGCCAGCACTAAGGGAGGGGTTTACTCTGAAGCTTTCTTT.